What follows is one T cell receptor (beta chain) and its context. Antigen specificity is unknown. Data came from immunoSEQ multiplex PCR; TCRdb stores just in-frame clones and leaves some out. The sample shows roughly 86,000 clones, 75% to 90% of them seen only once. The record originates from a study of T cell responses to AZD1222 COVID-19 vaccine. Notes on the study in general: Females outnumbered males among donors, who were mostly white British; clonal diversity was possibly underestimated.

There are 16 residues in the CDR3. Trimming removed 1 base from V and 0 bases from J, with 13 bases in between. CDR1 and CDR2 (germline): SGHVS, FQNEAQ. Material: peripheral blood, obtained 28 days after the second AZD1222 dose. The chain joins TRBV7-8 to TRBJ2-7; D tentatively fits TRBD1 or TRBD2 (5 bases each). This clonotype was sampled from an adult who received the AZD1222 COVID-19 vaccine. The CDR3 spells CASSLEAGTRSYEQYF. The CDR3 nucleotides read TGTGCCAGCAGCTTAGAGGCCGGGACCCGCTCCTACGAGCAGTACTTC.